This entry features one T cell receptor beta chain sequence. As yet, its antigen is unknown. These data belong to a study of T cells in Graves' hyperthyroidism and ophthalmopathy. General observations from the study: Most clonotypes that expanded in the thyroid above 0.001 also showed up in blood.

PBMCs came from 9 to 10 ml fresh peripheral blood. Amplified TCR beta CDR3 regions came from RNA transcripts. First-round RT-PCR targeting the TCR CDR3 was performed with the HTBI primer set. TCRdb redid the calling of the multiplex PCR reads with MiXCR, one entry per CDR3 protein. The top ten clones hold 45% to 55% of a sample with about 460,000 distinct CDR3 sequences, 20% to 25% of them seen once. The V segment lost 7 bases and the J segment 5 bases; nucleotides outside the gene matches: 11. Germline V gene data show CDR1 as SNHLY and CDR2 as FYNNEI. The CDR3 length is 16 residues. The sequenced sample was blood. The TCR originated in an older woman with Graves' ophthalmopathy. The chain couples TRBV2 to TRBJ2-1; 10 bases match TRBD1. For the CDR3, the DNA is TGTGCCAGCACTAGGACAGGGGGAACGAAAAACAATGAGCAGTTCTTC. Translation: CASTRTGGTKNNEQFF.